One sample yielded the 7 T cell receptor beta chains listed below, sequenced in a study of kidney transplant recipient with SARS-CoV-2 infection. MiXCR was run by TCRdb on the reads, yielding one entry per CDR3 protein. The repertoire has 250,000 or so distinct CDR3 sequences, around 28% of them found once; the top ten carry less than 8.5%. Material: a blood sample, obtained at baseline and around day 120 from a kidney transplant recipient. The origin of the receptors is a young adult male patient who had COVID-19 and was a kidney transplant recipient. Part of the T cell pool may stem from the graft donor.

A few counts support this clonotype. This chain joins TRBV3-1 and TRBJ2-3; no clear D. Trimming removed 3 bases at V and 1 base at J, with 11 bases between. Germline assignment: CDR1 LGHDT and CDR2 YNNKEL (reference sequence). The CDR3 spans 15 residues. DNA of the CDR3: TGTGCCAGCAGCCAGACCGGTACCGGCACAGATACGCAGTATTTT. This gives the protein CASSQTGTGTDTQYF.

This clonotype was seen at least ten times. The CDR3 DNA is TGCAGTGCTAGAGGACAGCGATCCTACGAGCAGTACTTC. Its protein is CSARGQRSYEQYF. The V and J genes are TRBV20-1 and TRBJ2-7; D is perhaps TRBD1 (5 bases). The CDR3 sequence is 13 residues long. Germline CDR1 DFQATT, CDR2 SNEGSKA (reference sequence). The ends were cut back, 1 base at V and 1 base at J, with 8 bases in the middle.

This clonotype was seen many times. V usage is TRBV19 and J usage is TRBJ2-6; TRBD1 is a possible D gene (6 bases). CDR1 is LNHDA, CDR2 SQIVND, per germline (reference sequence). The CDR3 contains 17 residues. Between the trimmed V and J ends, which lost 5 bases and 1 base, there was a span of 15 bases. CDR3 sequence reads: CASSGGRFGSGANVLTF. CDR3 in DNA: TGTGCCAGTAGTGGGGGCCGATTCGGATCTGGGGCCAACGTCCTGACTTTC.

This clonotype has ten or more counts. This chain links TRBV6-5 with TRBJ1-1, with TRBD1 identical over 7 bases. Germline V gene lookup returns CDR1 MNHEY and CDR2 SVGAGI. This CDR3 region has 13 residues. V trimming: 7 bases; J trimming: 7 bases; junction bases outside the gene matches: 9. The CDR3 nucleotides read TGTGCCAGCAAGGATACAGGGGTAATTGAAGCTTTCTTT. Translated: CASKDTGVIEAFF.

This clonotype was found once. This may come from a read error, since a much larger clone is one base off. The CDR3 sequence: CASSYARGQGGNTGAFF. CDR3 DNA: TGTGCCAGCAGTTACGCGCGTGGACAGGGAGGGAACACTGGAGCTTTCTTT. The rearrangement links TRBV6-2 or TRBV6-3 to TRBJ1-1; 8 nucleotides line up with TRBD1. CDR3 length: 17 amino acids. Per the germline V gene, CDR1 is MNHEY and CDR2 is SVGEGT.

The chain couples TRBV28 to TRBJ2-3; D uncertain. V was trimmed by 3 bases and J by 0 bases, leaving 10 bases between them. Germline values: CDR1 MDHEN, CDR2 SYDVKM. The CDR3 length is 15 residues. The CDR3 region has the DNA TGTGCCAGCAGTTTCGGTCGCCTCAGCACAGATACGCAGTATTTT. As protein: CASSFGRLSTDTQYF. Based on the CDR3 plus reference TRBV28 and TRBJ2-3, the full variable domain is DVKVTQSSRYLVKRTGEKVFLECVQDMDHENMFWYRQDPGLGLRLIYFSYDVKMKEKGDIPEGYSVSREKKERFSLILESASTNQTSMYLCASSFGRLSTDTQYFGPGTRLTVL.

This clonotype was seen many times. The rearrangement joins TRBV28 to TRBJ2-5, with 12 bases fitting TRBD2. This CDR3 region has 14 residues. With V trimmed by 9 bases and J by 5 bases, 7 bases remained unmatched. Germline V gene data show CDR1 as MDHEN and CDR2 as SYDVKM. CDR3: CARETSGRGETQYF. The CDR3 bases are TGTGCCAGGGAGACTAGCGGGAGAGGGGAGACCCAGTACTTC.